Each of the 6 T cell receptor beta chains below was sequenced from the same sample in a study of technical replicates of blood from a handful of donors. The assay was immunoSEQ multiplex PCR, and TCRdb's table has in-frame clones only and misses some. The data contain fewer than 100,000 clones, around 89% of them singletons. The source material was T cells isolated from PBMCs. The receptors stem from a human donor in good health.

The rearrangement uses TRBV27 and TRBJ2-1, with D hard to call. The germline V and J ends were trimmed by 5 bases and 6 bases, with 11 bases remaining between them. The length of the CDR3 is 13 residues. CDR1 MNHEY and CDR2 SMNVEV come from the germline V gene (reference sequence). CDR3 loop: CASSPSDFNEQFF. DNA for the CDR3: TGTGCCAGCAGTCCGAGCGACTTCAATGAGCAGTTCTTC.

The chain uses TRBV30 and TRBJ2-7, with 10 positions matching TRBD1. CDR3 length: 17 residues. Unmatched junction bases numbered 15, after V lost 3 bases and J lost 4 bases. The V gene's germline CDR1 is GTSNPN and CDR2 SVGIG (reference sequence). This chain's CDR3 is CAWSRDRGPSGGYEQYF. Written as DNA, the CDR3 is TGTGCCTGGAGCCGGGACAGGGGCCCTAGCGGAGGGTACGAGCAGTACTTC.

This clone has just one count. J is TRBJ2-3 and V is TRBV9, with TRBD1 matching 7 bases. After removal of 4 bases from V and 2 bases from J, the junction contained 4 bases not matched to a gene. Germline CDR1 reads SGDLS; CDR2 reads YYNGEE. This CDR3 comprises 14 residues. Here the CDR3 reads CASSPGTATDTQYF. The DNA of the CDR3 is TGTGCCAGCAGCCCCGGGACAGCCACAGATACGCAGTATTTT.

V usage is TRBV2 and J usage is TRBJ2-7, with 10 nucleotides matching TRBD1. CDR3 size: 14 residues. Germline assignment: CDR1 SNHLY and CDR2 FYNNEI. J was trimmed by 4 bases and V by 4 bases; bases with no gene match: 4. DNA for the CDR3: TGTGCCAGCAGTGTGGGACAGGGGCCATACGAGCAGTACTTC. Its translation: CASSVGQGPYEQYF.

DNA of the CDR3: TGTGCCAGCAGCGTAGGGCCGGACAGCTCCTACGAGCAGTACTTC. As protein: CASSVGPDSSYEQYF. The chain combines TRBV9 with TRBJ2-7, with a possible D match to TRBD1 (6 bases). V dropped 0 bases and J dropped 0 bases, with 10 bases sitting between them. This CDR3 contains 15 residues. Germline assignment: CDR1 SGDLS and CDR2 YYNGEE.

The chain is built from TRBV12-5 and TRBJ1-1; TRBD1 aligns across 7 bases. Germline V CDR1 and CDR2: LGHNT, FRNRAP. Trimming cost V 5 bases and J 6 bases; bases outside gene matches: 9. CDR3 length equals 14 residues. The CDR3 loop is CASGLTGVWAEAFF. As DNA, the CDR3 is TGTGCTAGTGGTCTAACAGGGGTTTGGGCTGAAGCTTTCTTT. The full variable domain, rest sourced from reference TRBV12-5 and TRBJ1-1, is DARVTQTPRHKVTEMGQEVTMRCQPILGHNTVFWYRQTMMQGLELLAYFRNRAPLDDSGMPKDRFSAEMPDATLATLKIQPSEPRDSAVYFCASGLTGVWAEAFFGQGTRLTVV.